This TCR beta chain was identified in a study of T cells in Graves' hyperthyroidism and ophthalmopathy. From germline, CDR1 is DFQATT and CDR2 SNEGSKA (reference sequence). Trimming stripped 3 bases from V and 3 bases from J, with 14 bases between. The CDR3 runs 14 residues. The CDR3 regions of TCR beta were amplified from RNA transcripts. With the HTBI primer set, the TCR CDR3 went through a first round of RT-PCR. TCRdb analysed the multiplex PCR reads with MiXCR anew, one entry per CDR3 protein. The data hold roughly 330,000 distinct CDR3 sequences, with 15% to 20% observed a single time. The specimen sequenced was blood. The chain uses TRBV20-1 and TRBJ1-1, with D maybe TRBD1 (5 bases). This TCR was sampled from a man between 25 and 39 years old with Graves' hyperthyroidism. The CDR3 DNA reads TGCAGTGCTAGGGCCGGGACCGACTACACTGAAGCTTTCTTT. This encodes CSARAGTDYTEAFF.